What follows are 31 T cell receptor beta chains derived from one specimen sequenced in a study of blood T cell repertoires in COVID-19. Clones were sequenced by immunoSEQ multiplex PCR, and TCRdb holds only the in-frame ones, with some missing. The sample includes 250,000 to 350,000 clones, about 91% of them seen just once. Sequencing was carried out using peripheral blood. These receptors all stem from a woman aged 55-70 years with acute or convalescent COVID-19.

The CDR3 here is CASSADSYTGELFF. The DNA of the CDR3 is TGTGCCAGTAGTGCGGACAGTTACACCGGGGAGCTGTTTTTT. The rearrangement joins TRBV19 to TRBJ2-2; possibly TRBD1 for D (6 bases). The CDR3 runs 14 residues. Trimming stripped 5 bases from V and 3 bases from J, with 10 bases between. Germline values: CDR1 LNHDA, CDR2 SQIVND (reference sequence).

The rearrangement joins TRBV4-2 to TRBJ2-7, with 10 bases identical to TRBD1. The germline V gene encodes CDR1 LGHNA and CDR2 YNFKEQ. The CDR3 consists of 21 residues. V was clipped by 0 bases and J by 3 bases; unmatched bases: 20. For the CDR3, the DNA is TGTGCCAGCAGCCAAGATCTTACTATAGGAGGTTCGACAGGGGGCAGCTACGAGCAGTACTTC. It translates to CASSQDLTIGGSTGGSYEQYF.

The CDR3: CASSGGEGVFTDTQYF. DNA for the CDR3: TGTGCCAGCAGTGGGGGGGAGGGTGTATTCACAGATACGCAGTATTTT. J is TRBJ2-3 and V is TRBV9, with 7 bases that match TRBD2. This CDR3 region has 16 residues. Looked up from germline, CDR1 is SGDLS and CDR2 is YYNGEE. Trimming cost V 5 bases and J 2 bases; bases outside gene matches: 11. Based on the CDR3 plus reference TRBV9 and TRBJ2-3, the full variable domain is DSGVTQTPKHLITATGQRVTLRCSPRSGDLSVYWYQQSLDQGLQFLIQYYNGEERAKGNILERFSAQQFPDLHSELNLSSLELGDSALYFCASSGGEGVFTDTQYFGPGTRLTVL.

The sample holds one count of this clone. The J gene is TRBJ2-7, the V gene TRBV11-3, with 10 nucleotides matching TRBD1. Germline trimming cut 5 bases from V and 3 bases from J; bases unmatched to any gene: 7. Germline CDR1 and CDR2: SGHNT and YENEEA. This CDR3 is built from 15 residues. CDR3 region: CASSPSRTGGYEQYF. The CDR3 DNA follows: TGTGCCAGCAGCCCATCCCGGACAGGGGGCTACGAGCAGTACTTC.

The chain carries TRBV28 and TRBJ2-2; D remains ambiguous. The CDR3 length is 15 residues. The V gene's germline CDR1 is MDHEN and CDR2 SYDVKM. V shed 5 bases and J shed 4 bases, with 14 bases lying between them. The CDR3 reads CASSDLTRRTGELFF. CDR3 in DNA: TGTGCCAGCAGTGACCTTACGCGGCGCACCGGGGAGCTGTTTTTT.

CDR3 sequence (DNA): TGTGCCAGCAGCCCGGCGGACAGGGAGAACACCGGGGAGCTGTTTTTT. It translates to CASSPADRENTGELFF. V is TRBV7-9 and J is TRBJ2-2; 8 bases are shared with TRBD1. V lost 5 bases, J lost 1 base, and 6 bases stayed unmatched. This CDR3 contains 16 residues. The germline V gene encodes CDR1 SEHNR and CDR2 FQNEAQ (reference sequence).

The chain couples TRBV6-5 to TRBJ1-2; D is perhaps TRBD1 (5 bases). Germline values: CDR1 MNHEY, CDR2 SVGAGI. This CDR3 region has 12 residues. The CDR3 sequence: CATIRTPYGYTF. In DNA form, the CDR3 reads TGTGCGACCATTAGGACACCCTATGGCTACACCTTC.

The chain is built from TRBV18 and TRBJ2-7; D is unresolved. Germline CDR1 KGHSH, CDR2 LQKENI. CDR3 length: 13 amino acids. With 0 bases removed from V and 5 bases from J, the gap between germline ends came to 8 bases. CDR3 protein: CASSPPVYNEQYF. The DNA of the CDR3 is TGTGCCAGCTCACCACCGGTGTACAACGAGCAGTACTTC.

The chain links TRBV6-2 or TRBV6-3 to TRBJ2-2, with D perhaps matching TRBD1 (5 bases). The CDR3 runs 16 residues. Germline V gene lookup returns CDR1 MNHEY and CDR2 SVGEGT. The V and J ends lost 2 bases and 4 bases respectively, with 14 bases between them. Here the CDR3 DNA reads TGTGCCAGCAGTTACAGGGGCGACTCAGCCACCGGGGAGCTGTTTTTT. Amino acids: CASSYRGDSATGELFF.

The V gene is TRBV6-5, the J gene TRBJ2-5; a weak D match, TRBD2 (6 bases). Deletions cut 0 bases from V and 10 bases from J, with 9 bases between. CDR3 size: 12 residues. Germline V gene lookup returns CDR1 MNHEY and CDR2 SVGAGI. CDR3 DNA: TGTGCCAGCAGTTACTCGTGGGGGGACCAGTACTTC. Its translation: CASSYSWGDQYF.

The chain combines TRBV18 with TRBJ1-2; 7 nucleotides match TRBD1. The germline gives CDR1 KGHSH, CDR2 LQKENI. This CDR3 is built from 19 residues. After removal of 3 bases from V and 4 bases from J, the junction contained 20 bases not matched to a gene. This CDR3 is CASSPVAGTALGSSYGYTF. CDR3 bases: TGTGCCAGCTCACCGGTAGCCGGGACAGCCTTAGGGTCCAGCTATGGCTACACCTTC.

The rearrangement joins TRBV5-4 to TRBJ1-4; 9 bases match TRBD1. Germline CDR1 and CDR2: SGHNT and YYREEE (reference sequence). The CDR3 is made up of 17 amino acids. Losses at the gene ends were 2 bases for V and 0 bases for J; bases not matched to a gene: 5. The CDR3 region has the DNA TGTGCCAGCAGCTTAGGGGGACAGGGCGCAACTAATGAAAAACTGTTTTTT. Its translation: CASSLGGQGATNEKLFF. Filled out from reference TRBV5-4 and TRBJ1-4, the complete variable domain reads ETGVTQSPTHLIKTRGQQVTLRCSSQSGHNTVSWYQQALGQGPQFIFQYYREEENGRGNFPPRFSGLQFPNYSSELNVNALELDDSALYLCASSLGGQGATNEKLFFGSGTQLSVL.

The chain uses TRBV7-2 and TRBJ2-5, with D maybe TRBD2 (5 bases). V lost 5 bases and J lost 1, with 14 bases in between. Germline V gives CDR1 SGHTA, CDR2 FQGNSA. The CDR3 contains 15 residues. This chain's CDR3 is CASSLPTNLQETQYF. CDR3 nucleotide sequence: TGTGCCAGCAGCCTCCCGACTAACCTCCAAGAGACCCAGTACTTC.

The chain couples TRBV28 to TRBJ2-7; a possible D gene is TRBD1 (6 bases). Germline V gives CDR1 MDHEN, CDR2 SYDVKM. CDR3 length equals 14 residues. Trimming pared 6 bases from V and 0 bases from J, leaving 12 bases between. The CDR3 region is CASRPGQISYEQYF. DNA for the CDR3: TGTGCCAGCAGACCCGGACAGATCTCCTACGAGCAGTACTTC.

Here the CDR3 DNA reads TGTGCCAGCAGCCCAGGCTCGGCAGGGGCAACGGGAGGAAAACTGTTTTTT. Translation gives CASSPGSAGATGGKLFF. V usage is TRBV3-1 (or the pseudogene TRBV3-2) and J usage is TRBJ1-4, with D possibly being TRBD1 (6 bases). Germline V CDR1 and CDR2: LGHDT, YNNKEL (reference sequence). The CDR3 runs to 17 residues. The V end lost 4 bases, the J end lost 10 bases, and 25 bases lay between the germline ends.

This clone was counted a few times. The chain carries TRBV9 and TRBJ1-4; TRBD1 agrees at 8 bases. The CDR3 runs to 15 residues. Per the germline V gene, CDR1 is SGDLS and CDR2 is YYNGEE. V lost 4 bases to trimming and J lost 8 bases; unmatched junction nucleotides: 10. CDR3 nucleotide sequence: TGTGCCAGCAGCCCCCGACAGGGGATAGGAGAAAAACTGTTTTTT. This codes for CASSPRQGIGEKLFF.

This chain connects TRBV5-8 to TRBJ1-6, with D possibly TRBD1 on 6 matching bases. The V end lost 0 bases, the J end lost 14 bases, and 15 bases lay between the germline ends. This CDR3 contains 14 residues. Germline V gives CDR1 SGHTS, CDR2 YDEGEE. CDR3 loop: CASSLGSGAGALHF. DNA for the CDR3: TGTGCCAGCAGCTTGGGATCGGGGGCGGGGGCCCTCCACTTT.

The CDR3 region is CASNYQPQHF. The CDR3 nucleotides read TGTGCCAGCAACTATCAGCCCCAGCATTTT. The chain has TRBV7-2 and TRBJ1-5; D uncertain. Per the germline V gene, CDR1 is SGHTA and CDR2 is FQGNSA. The CDR3 runs 10 residues. V was shortened by 7 bases and J by 5 bases, with 3 bases between the two germline ends. The full variable domain, its missing parts supplied by reference TRBV7-2 and TRBJ1-5, is GAGVSQSPSNKVTEKGKDVELRCDPISGHTALYWYRQSLGQGLEFLIYFQGNSAPDKSGLPSDRFSAERTGGSVSTLTIQRTQQEDSAVYLCASNYQPQHFGDGTRLSIL.

The chain combines TRBV4-1 with TRBJ1-6; D is uncertain. Germline-derived CDR1 and CDR2 are MGHRA and YSYEKL. This CDR3 region has 16 residues. V gave up 0 bases and J gave up 10 bases, with 16 bases separating them. This chain's CDR3 is CASSQDQRASSSPLHF. CDR3 sequence (DNA): TGCGCCAGCAGCCAAGATCAGCGGGCTTCCTCCTCACCCCTCCACTTT.

This rearrangement joins TRBV29-1 to TRBJ1-1, with D perhaps TRBD1 (5 bases). Germline V gives CDR1 SQVTM, CDR2 ANQGSEA. The CDR3 loop spans 13 amino acids. The V and J ends lost 7 bases and 0 bases respectively, with 12 bases between them. DNA of the CDR3: TGCAGCGCTCGGACACCTTTGAACACTGAAGCTTTCTTT. Its translation: CSARTPLNTEAFF.

There are a few counts of this clone. The J gene is TRBJ2-1, the V gene TRBV7-6; weak D call: TRBD2 (5 bases). Germline V CDR1 and CDR2: SGHVS, FNYEAQ. The CDR3 contains 17 residues. The V end was cut by 2 bases, the J end by 6 bases, with 20 bases between. The CDR3 is CASSLLRGVDQGNEQFF. DNA for the CDR3: TGTGCCAGCAGCTTACTCCGGGGAGTGGATCAAGGCAATGAGCAGTTCTTC.

The gene calls are TRBV5-4 and TRBJ1-2; TRBD1 matches at 7 bases. J gave up 4 bases and V 0 bases, and 3 bases lay outside the gene matches. Germline loops: CDR1 SGHNT, CDR2 YYREEE (reference sequence). The CDR3 is 14 residues long. CDR3 sequence (DNA): TGTGCCAGCAGCTTGGGGGACAGCCCCTATGGCTACACCTTC. Translating it yields CASSLGDSPYGYTF.

This chain joins TRBV15 and TRBJ2-3; the match to TRBD2 covers 14 bases. Germline values: CDR1 LNHNV, CDR2 YYDKDF (reference sequence). J was trimmed by 6 bases and V by 0 bases; bases with no gene match: 5. This CDR3 has 17 amino acids. Here the CDR3 reads CATSRDRRTSGGDTQYF. CDR3 coding DNA: TGTGCCACCAGCAGAGATCGGCGGACTAGCGGGGGGGATACGCAGTATTTT.

This sequence joins TRBV5-6 and TRBJ2-7, with 7 bases that match TRBD1. The V gene end was trimmed by 7 bases and the J gene end by 2 bases; junction bases not matched to a gene: 15. The CDR3 covers 16 residues. Germline-derived CDR1 and CDR2 are SGHDT and YYEEEE. CDR3 DNA sequence: TGTGCCAGCCATCTTTGGTTGGGGACAGATCCCTACGAGCAGTACTTC. It codes for CASHLWLGTDPYEQYF.

The rearrangement joins TRBV18 to TRBJ1-2, with 10 bases lining up with TRBD1. The V gene end was trimmed by 8 bases and the J gene end by 3 bases; junction bases not matched to a gene: 6. The CDR3 has 14 residues. Looked up from germline, CDR1 is KGHSH and CDR2 is LQKENI. CDR3 DNA sequence: TGTGCCAGCCGCCTGACAGGGGGCGACTATGGCTACACCTTC. This translates into CASRLTGGDYGYTF.

The rearrangement uses TRBV7-3 and TRBJ2-1, with 10 bases matching TRBD2. V lost 0 bases and J lost 4; bases outside the gene matches: 6. Looked up from germline, CDR1 is SGHTA and CDR2 is FQGTGA. There are 17 residues in the CDR3. The CDR3 region is CASSLTLTSGLYNEQFF. In nucleotides, the CDR3 is TGTGCCAGCAGCTTAACCTTGACTAGCGGGCTTTACAATGAGCAGTTCTTC.

The chain couples TRBV6-2 or TRBV6-3 to TRBJ2-2, with 7 bases identical to TRBD2. The CDR3 runs to 21 residues. Germline-derived CDR1 and CDR2 are MNHEY and SVGEGT. V dropped 0 bases and J dropped 2; count of bases not matched to a gene: 18. CDR3 region: CASSYSTAWAGVVGNTGELFF. CDR3 sequence (DNA): TGTGCCAGCAGTTACTCGACAGCGTGGGCGGGAGTAGTCGGAAACACCGGGGAGCTGTTTTTT.

The rearrangement uses TRBV4-1 and TRBJ2-2; 9 bases fit TRBD2. Per germline, CDR1 MGHRA and CDR2 YSYEKL. J was trimmed by 9 bases and V by 4 bases; bases with no gene match: 9. The CDR3 extends over 15 amino acids. The DNA of the CDR3 is TGCGCCAGCAGCCCGGGCGCGGGGGGGGAAAGGGAGCTGTTTTTT. Protein sequence: CASSPGAGGERELFF.

J is TRBJ1-4 and V is TRBV19, with 9 bases fitting TRBD1. Germline V CDR1 and CDR2: LNHDA, SQIVND (reference sequence). The J segment lost 0 bases and the V segment lost 3 bases, leaving 2 bases of the junction unmatched. The CDR3 is 16 amino acids. For the CDR3, the DNA is TGTGCCAGTAGTATGGGACAGGGCGCAACTAATGAAAAACTGTTTTTT. Translation gives CASSMGQGATNEKLFF.

J is TRBJ1-6 and V is TRBV6-5; 7 bases line up with TRBD1. There are 15 residues in the CDR3. Germline assignment: CDR1 MNHEY and CDR2 SVGAGI. The V and J ends lost 4 bases and 8 bases, in that order; junction bases with no gene match: 8. CDR3 loop: CASSSSAGGHSPLHF. CDR3 nucleotides: TGTGCCAGCAGTTCCTCAGCAGGGGGGCATTCACCCCTCCACTTT.

This chain uses TRBV5-1 with TRBJ1-4; D unresolved. V was pared by 4 bases and J by 7 bases, with 17 bases between. The CDR3 consists of 15 residues. CDR1 and CDR2 from the germline V gene are SGHRS and YFSETQ. DNA of the CDR3: TGCGCCAGCAGCCCTGGTGCGGGTCTTGGTGAAAAACTGTTTTTT. Amino acids: CASSPGAGLGEKLFF.